One sample yielded the 6 T cell receptor beta chains listed below, sequenced in a study of vaccination effects on CD4 cells after COVID-19. The antigens these receptors bind are not known. Antigen-specific CD4+ T cells were expanded (with viral peptide pools) by the ViraFEST assay ahead of sequencing. Isolation of CD4+ T cells took place after nine to ten days of culture. Every participant took two doses of the BNT162b2 or mRNA-1273 vaccine. Profiled with immunoSEQ multiplex PCR; TCRdb holds only in-frame clones, not every one. Counted here are tens of thousands of clones, approximately 73% occurring once; the ten biggest clones make up roughly 1.2%. The source was CD4+ T cells from PBMCs cultured with HCoV-229E spike peptides, collected after COVID-19 vaccination. The receptors were gathered from a human donor who received a COVID-19 vaccine.

A few counts support this clone. The rearrangement links TRBV5-1 to TRBJ1-2; D is uncertain. Trimming took off 0 bases at V and 3 bases at J, with 12 bases between the two ends. CDR3 length: 15 residues. Germline CDR1 is SGHRS and CDR2 is YFSETQ. The CDR3 nucleotides are TGCGCCAGCAGCTTGGCACGGAGAGAGGACTATGGCTACACCTTC. Its protein product is CASSLARREDYGYTF.

V gene TRBV6-2 or TRBV6-3 combines with J gene TRBJ1-2; D remains ambiguous. Germline CDR1 MNHEY, CDR2 SVGEGT. V was clipped by 5 bases and J by 1 base, with 8 bases between them. The CDR3 is made up of 13 amino acids. The CDR3 DNA follows: TGTGCCAGCAGTCCCGCAGTTAACTATGGCTACACCTTC. This gives the protein CASSPAVNYGYTF.

This chain connects TRBV4-1 to TRBJ2-6; D is ambiguous. Germline assignment: CDR1 MGHRA and CDR2 YSYEKL. The CDR3 has 17 amino acids. V lost 0 bases and J 0 bases, leaving 9 bases between the germline ends. The CDR3 sequence: CASSQDYWASGANVLTF. The CDR3, as DNA: TGCGCCAGCAGCCAAGATTATTGGGCCTCTGGGGCCAACGTCCTGACTTTC.

This clone appeared a single time. The chain has TRBV12-3 or TRBV12-4 and TRBJ1-5, with D perhaps TRBD1 (6 bases). With 9 bases removed from V and 4 bases from J, the gap between germline ends came to 13 bases. CDR3 length: 13 residues. CDR3 sequence (DNA): TGTGCCAGTTGTGGGGGCCCAAATCAGCCCCAGCATTTT. This gives the protein CASCGGPNQPQHF.

This clone was recorded a few times. The V call is TRBV27, the J call TRBJ1-5; D is perhaps TRBD1 (6 bases). The ends were cut back, 8 bases at V and 5 bases at J, with 13 bases in the middle. Germline V gene lookup returns CDR1 MNHEY and CDR2 SMNVEV (reference sequence). The CDR3 covers 13 residues. Written as DNA, the CDR3 is TGTGCCAGCGGTCCTAACAGGGATCAGCCCCAGCATTTT. It yields the protein CASGPNRDQPQHF.

The rearrangement joins TRBV12-3 or TRBV12-4 to TRBJ2-1, with 9 bases that match TRBD2. This CDR3 spans 13 amino acids. V lost 11 bases, J lost 5 bases, and 7 bases stayed unmatched. DNA of the CDR3: TGTGCCGCGGGGGGGTTTGGGCACAATGAGCAGTTCTTC. Translated: CAAGGFGHNEQFF.